The present TCR beta chain was sequenced within a study of CD8+CD57+ T cells in acquired aplastic anemia. The TCR beta profiling, which covered VDJ combination and CDR3 sequence, was carried out using genomic DNA as the template. TCRdb re-analysed the reads in MiXCR, keeping a single row per CDR3 protein. The sample shows hundreds of thousands of distinct CDR3 sequences, approximately 60% of them seen only once. General study points: Patients were compared with controls for CD8+ Simpson's diversity, and no significant difference emerged. Overlapping CD8+ CDR3 repertoires of patients and controls contained twenty-nine shared sequences.

Concerning this clonotype: Its antigen is not known.

Patients chosen for sequencing had shown CD8+CD57+ cell expansion by flow cytometry. Trimming cost V 3 bases and J 5 bases; bases outside gene matches: 7. Germline loops: CDR1 LNHNV, CDR2 YYDKDF (reference sequence). The CDR3 runs to 15 residues. This receptor was obtained from a human donor with aplastic anemia. This chain links TRBV15 with TRBJ2-3; 8 nucleotides align to TRBD1. The sequencing sample was made of sorted CD4+, CD8+, or CD8+CD57+ T cells (not recorded which) from PBMCs. The CDR3 here is CATSSHRGSGDTQYF. The CDR3 DNA sequence: TGTGCCACCAGCAGTCACAGGGGGTCCGGAGATACGCAGTATTTT.